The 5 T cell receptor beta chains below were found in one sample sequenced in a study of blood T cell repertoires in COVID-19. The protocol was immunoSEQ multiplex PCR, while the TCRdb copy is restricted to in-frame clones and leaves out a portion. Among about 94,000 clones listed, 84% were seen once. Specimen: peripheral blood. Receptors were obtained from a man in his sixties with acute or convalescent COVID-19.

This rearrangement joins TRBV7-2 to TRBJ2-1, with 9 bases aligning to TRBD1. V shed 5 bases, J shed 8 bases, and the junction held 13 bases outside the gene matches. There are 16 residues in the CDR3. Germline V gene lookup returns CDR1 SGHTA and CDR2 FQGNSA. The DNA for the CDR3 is TGTGCCAGCAGCCCGCGACCGGGACAGGGAGTCCATGAGCAGTTCTTC. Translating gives CASSPRPGQGVHEQFF.

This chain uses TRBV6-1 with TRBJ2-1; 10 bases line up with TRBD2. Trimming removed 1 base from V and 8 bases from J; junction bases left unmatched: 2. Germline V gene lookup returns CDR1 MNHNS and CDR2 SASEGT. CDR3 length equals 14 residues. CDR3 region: CASSEGTSGYEQFF. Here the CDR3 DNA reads TGTGCCAGCAGTGAAGGGACTAGCGGATATGAGCAGTTCTTC.

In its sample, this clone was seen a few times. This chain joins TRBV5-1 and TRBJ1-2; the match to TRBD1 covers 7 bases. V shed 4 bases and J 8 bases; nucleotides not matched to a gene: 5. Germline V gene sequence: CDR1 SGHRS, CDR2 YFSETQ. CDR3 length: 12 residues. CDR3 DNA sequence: TGCGCCAGCAGCGCGGGACAGTGGGGCTACACCTTC. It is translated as CASSAGQWGYTF.

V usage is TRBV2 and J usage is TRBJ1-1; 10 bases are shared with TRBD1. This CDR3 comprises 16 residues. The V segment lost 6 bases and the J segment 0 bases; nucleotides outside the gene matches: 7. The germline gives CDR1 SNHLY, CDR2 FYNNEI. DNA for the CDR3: TGTGCCAGCAGCGGACAGGGGGTGGGCCTGAACACTGAAGCTTTCTTT. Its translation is CASSGQGVGLNTEAFF.

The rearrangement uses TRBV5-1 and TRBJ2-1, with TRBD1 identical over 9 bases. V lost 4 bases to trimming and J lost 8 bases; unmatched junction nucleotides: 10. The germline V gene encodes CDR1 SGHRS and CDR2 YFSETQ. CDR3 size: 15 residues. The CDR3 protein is CASSDGTGSLHEQFF. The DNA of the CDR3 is TGCGCCAGCAGCGACGGGACAGGGTCCCTCCATGAGCAGTTCTTC. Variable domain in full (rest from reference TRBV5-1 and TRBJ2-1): KAGVTQTPRYLIKTRGQQVTLSCSPISGHRSVSWYQQTPGQGLQFLFEYFSETQRNKGNFPGRFSGRQFSNSRSEMNVSTLELGDSALYLCASSDGTGSLHEQFFGPGTRLTVL.